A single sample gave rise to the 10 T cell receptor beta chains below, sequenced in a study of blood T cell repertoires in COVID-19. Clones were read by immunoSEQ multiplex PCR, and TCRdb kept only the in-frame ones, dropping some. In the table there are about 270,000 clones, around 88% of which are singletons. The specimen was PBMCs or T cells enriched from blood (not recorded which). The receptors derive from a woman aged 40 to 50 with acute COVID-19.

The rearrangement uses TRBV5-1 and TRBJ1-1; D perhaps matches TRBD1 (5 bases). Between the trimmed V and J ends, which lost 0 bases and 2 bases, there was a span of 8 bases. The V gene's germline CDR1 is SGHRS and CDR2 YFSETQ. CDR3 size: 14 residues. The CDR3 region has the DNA TGCGCCAGCAGCTTGGTTCAGGGAAACACTGAAGCTTTCTTT. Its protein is CASSLVQGNTEAFF.

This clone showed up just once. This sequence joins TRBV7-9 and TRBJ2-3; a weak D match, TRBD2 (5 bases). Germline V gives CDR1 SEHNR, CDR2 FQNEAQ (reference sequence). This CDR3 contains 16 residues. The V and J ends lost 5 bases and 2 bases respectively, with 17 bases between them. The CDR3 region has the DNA TGTGCCAGCAGCCCCATTGAGGGTGGGTACACAGATACGCAGTATTTT. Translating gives CASSPIEGGYTDTQYF.

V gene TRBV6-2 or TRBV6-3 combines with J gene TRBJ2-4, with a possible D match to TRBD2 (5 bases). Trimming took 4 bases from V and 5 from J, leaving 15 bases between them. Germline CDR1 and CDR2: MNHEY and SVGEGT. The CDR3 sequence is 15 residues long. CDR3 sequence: CASSLARGWQNIQYF. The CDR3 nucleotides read TGTGCCAGCAGTTTGGCCCGGGGATGGCAAAACATTCAGTACTTC.

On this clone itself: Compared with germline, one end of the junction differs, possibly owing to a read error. The chain's CDR3 is CASRRQGGRFF. CDR3 DNA sequence: TGTGCTAGCAGACGACAGGGTGGGCGGTTCTTC. The chain links TRBV7-7 to TRBJ2-1, with 7 bases identical to TRBD1. The CDR3 consists of 11 residues. Per germline, CDR1 SSHAT and CDR2 FNYEAQ (reference sequence).

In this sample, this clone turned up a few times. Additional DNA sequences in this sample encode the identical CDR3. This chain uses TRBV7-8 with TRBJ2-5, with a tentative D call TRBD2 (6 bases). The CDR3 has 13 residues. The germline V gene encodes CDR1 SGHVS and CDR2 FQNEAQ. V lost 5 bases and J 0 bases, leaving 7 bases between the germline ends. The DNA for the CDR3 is TGTGCCAGCAGCCGGGACTACCAAGAGACCCAGTACTTC. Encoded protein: CASSRDYQETQYF. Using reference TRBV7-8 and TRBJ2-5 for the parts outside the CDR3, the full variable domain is GAGVSQSPRYKVAKRGQDVALRCDPISGHVSLFWYQQALGQGPEFLTYFQNEAQLDKSGLPSDRFFAERPEGSVSTLKIQRTQQEDSAVYLCASSRDYQETQYFGPGTRLLVL.

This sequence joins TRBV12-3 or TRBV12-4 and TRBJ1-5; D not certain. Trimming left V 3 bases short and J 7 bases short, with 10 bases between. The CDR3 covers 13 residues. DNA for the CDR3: TGTGCCAGCAGTTTGCGGGGTGACCAGCCCCAGCATTTT. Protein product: CASSLRGDQPQHF.

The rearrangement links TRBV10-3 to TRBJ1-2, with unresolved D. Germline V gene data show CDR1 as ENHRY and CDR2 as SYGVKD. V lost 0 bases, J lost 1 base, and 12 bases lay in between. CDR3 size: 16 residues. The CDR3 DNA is TGTGCCATCAGTGAGTCATTGGCAGTGGTTAACTATGGCTACACCTTC. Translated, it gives CAISESLAVVNYGYTF.

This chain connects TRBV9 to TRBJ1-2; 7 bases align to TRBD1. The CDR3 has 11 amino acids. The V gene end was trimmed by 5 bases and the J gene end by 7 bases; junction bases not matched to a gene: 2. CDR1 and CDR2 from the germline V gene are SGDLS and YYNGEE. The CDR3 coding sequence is TGTGCCAGCAGACAGGGGTTTGGCTACACCTTC. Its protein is CASRQGFGYTF.

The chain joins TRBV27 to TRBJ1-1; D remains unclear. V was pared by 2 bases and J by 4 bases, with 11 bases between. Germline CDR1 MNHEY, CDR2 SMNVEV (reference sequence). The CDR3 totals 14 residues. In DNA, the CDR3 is TGTGCCAGCAGTTTAGGCGATCGGGTCACTGAAGCTTTCTTT. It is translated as CASSLGDRVTEAFF.

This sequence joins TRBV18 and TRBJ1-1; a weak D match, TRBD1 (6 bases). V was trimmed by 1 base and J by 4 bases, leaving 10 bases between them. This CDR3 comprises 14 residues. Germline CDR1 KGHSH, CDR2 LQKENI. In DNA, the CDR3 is TGTGCCAGCTCACCACTTCGACAGGCCACTGAAGCTTTCTTT. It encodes CASSPLRQATEAFF.